Below are 15 T cell receptor beta chains sequenced from a single sample in a study of OX40 agonist ivuxolimab in advanced cancers. Data came from immunoSEQ multiplex PCR; TCRdb stores just in-frame clones and leaves some out. Among more than 11,000 clones listed, 77% were seen once. Specimen: CD4+ or CD8+ T cells sorted from blood, collected in a trial of the OX40 agonist ivuxolimab. The source of these receptors is an adult with an advanced solid tumor such as melanoma, head and neck, liver or kidney cancer.

With respect to this clone: At one boundary the junction diverges from the germline segment, which might be a read error. This chain joins TRBV14 and TRBJ1-2; 7 nucleotides agree with TRBD1. CDR3 size: 8 residues. Germline V CDR1 and CDR2: SGHDN, FVKESK. For the CDR3, the DNA is TGTGCCACCGGGACAGTGGCCTTC. Translated: CATGTVAF.

This clone appeared once. The rearrangement links TRBV27 to TRBJ2-1, with D possibly being TRBD1 (5 bases). CDR1 and CDR2 (germline): MNHEY, SMNVEV (reference sequence). V was cut by 6 bases and J by 0 bases, with 12 bases left in between. This CDR3 region has 15 residues. The DNA of the CDR3 is TGTGCCAGCAGAGCCGTAGGGGACTCCTACAATGAGCAGTTCTTC. Residues: CASRAVGDSYNEQFF.

This clone is a singleton in its sample. The chain couples TRBV6-1 to TRBJ2-4; 7 positions match TRBD2. The CDR3 covers 15 residues. CDR1 is MNHNS and CDR2 is SASEGT in the germline V gene. Trimming took 2 bases from V and 2 from J; bases not matched to a gene: 3. This CDR3 reads CASSEWEGSKNIQYF. The CDR3 DNA sequence: TGTGCCAGCAGTGAATGGGAGGGGTCCAAAAACATTCAGTACTTC.

The V call is TRBV27, the J call TRBJ2-1; 14 nucleotides match TRBD2. This CDR3 is built from 18 residues. J gave up 7 bases and V 1 base, and 9 bases lay outside the gene matches. Looked up from germline, CDR1 is MNHEY and CDR2 is SMNVEV (reference sequence). In DNA, the CDR3 is TGTGCCAGCAGTTTATTCCCGGGACTAGCGGGAGATATAAATGAGCAGTTCTTC. It encodes CASSLFPGLAGDINEQFF.

The chain employs TRBV18 and TRBJ1-6, with unresolved D. Germline CDR1 KGHSH, CDR2 LQKENI. V shed 6 bases and J shed 5 bases, with 5 bases lying between them. The CDR3 has 12 residues. The DNA for the CDR3 is TGTGCCAGCTCCCTCAATAATTCACCCCTCCACTTT. Residues: CASSLNNSPLHF.

This sequence joins TRBV6-5 and TRBJ1-1; tentative D call: TRBD1 (5 bases). The CDR3 is 13 residues long. Germline values: CDR1 MNHEY, CDR2 SVGAGI. Trimming took 7 bases from V and 3 from J, leaving 12 bases between them. CDR3 nucleotides: TGTGCCAGCATCCTTGGGGGTCACACTGAAGCTTTCTTT. Encoded protein: CASILGGHTEAFF.

The chain combines TRBV11-2 with TRBJ1-1; D not resolved. Trimming removed 8 bases from V and 0 bases from J, with 13 bases in between. CDR3 size: 14 residues. The germline CDR1 and CDR2 sequences are SGHAT and FQNNGV. The CDR3, as DNA: TGTGCCAGCCGACGTCCCGAGATGAACACTGAAGCTTTCTTT. This codes for CASRRPEMNTEAFF.

The V and J genes are TRBV27 and TRBJ2-1; 8 nucleotides align to TRBD2. The CDR3 has 14 residues. V trimming: 2 bases; J trimming: 8 bases; junction bases outside the gene matches: 5. From germline, CDR1 is MNHEY and CDR2 SMNVEV (reference sequence). The CDR3 bases are TGTGCCAGCAGTTTAGGGGACGGGGGGGATGAGCAGTTCTTC. It specifies CASSLGDGGDEQFF.

This clone was found once. J is TRBJ1-2 and V is TRBV30; 8 nucleotides agree with TRBD1. This CDR3 region has 15 residues. Germline trimming cut 5 bases from V and 4 bases from J; bases unmatched to any gene: 12. Germline CDR1 and CDR2: GTSNPN and SVGIG (reference sequence). Here the CDR3 reads CAWGEGRGLTYGYTF. The CDR3 DNA is TGTGCCTGGGGAGAGGGCAGGGGGCTCACCTATGGCTACACCTTC.

The chain employs TRBV4-2 and TRBJ2-7; 7 bases are a match to TRBD1. The CDR3 is 15 amino acids. From germline, CDR1 is LGHNA and CDR2 YNFKEQ. J was trimmed by 6 bases and V by 4 bases; bases with no gene match: 12. The DNA of the CDR3 is TGTGCCAGCAGCCCGGTGGCGACAGGGTCAGGCGAGCAGTACTTC. Protein product: CASSPVATGSGEQYF.

The chain combines TRBV9 with TRBJ2-7, with 13 positions matching TRBD2. The CDR3 has 15 amino acids. Germline assignment: CDR1 SGDLS and CDR2 YYNGEE. J lost 5 bases, V lost 3 bases, and 5 bases had no gene match. The CDR3: CASSAGGTSGDEQYF. The CDR3 DNA reads as TGTGCCAGCAGCGCGGGAGGGACTAGCGGGGACGAGCAGTACTTC.

The chain joins TRBV27 to TRBJ2-7; the match to TRBD1 covers 7 bases. The germline gives CDR1 MNHEY, CDR2 SMNVEV (reference sequence). The J segment lost 3 bases and the V segment lost 5 bases, leaving 10 bases of the junction unmatched. CDR3 size: 15 residues. The CDR3 is CASSPYQGDLYEQYF. The CDR3 DNA follows: TGTGCCAGCAGTCCTTATCAGGGGGACCTCTACGAGCAGTACTTC.

V and J are TRBV9 and TRBJ2-3; the D gene is possibly TRBD1 (7 bases). Between the trimmed V and J ends, which lost 4 bases and 2 bases, there was a span of 17 bases. The germline V gene encodes CDR1 SGDLS and CDR2 YYNGEE. This CDR3 contains 16 residues. The CDR3: CASSPGGGPNTDTQYF. CDR3 bases: TGTGCCAGCAGCCCAGGAGGGGGCCCTAACACAGATACGCAGTATTTT.

This chain uses TRBV27 with TRBJ2-7, with TRBD1 matching over 8 bases. The CDR3 loop spans 14 amino acids. V gave up 6 bases and J gave up 3 bases; unmatched junction bases: 7. CDR1 is MNHEY, CDR2 SMNVEV, per germline (reference sequence). CDR3 sequence reads: CASSPRTGLYEQYF. The CDR3 DNA follows: TGTGCCAGCAGCCCCCGGACAGGGCTCTACGAGCAGTACTTC.

The genes are TRBV6-4 and TRBJ2-1; D is unclear. CDR3 length equals 11 residues. With 8 bases removed from V and 6 bases from J, the gap between germline ends came to 8 bases. CDR1 MRHNA and CDR2 SNTAGT come from the germline V gene. The CDR3 region is CASRRGNEQFF. CDR3 DNA: TGTGCCAGCCGGCGAGGCAATGAGCAGTTCTTC.